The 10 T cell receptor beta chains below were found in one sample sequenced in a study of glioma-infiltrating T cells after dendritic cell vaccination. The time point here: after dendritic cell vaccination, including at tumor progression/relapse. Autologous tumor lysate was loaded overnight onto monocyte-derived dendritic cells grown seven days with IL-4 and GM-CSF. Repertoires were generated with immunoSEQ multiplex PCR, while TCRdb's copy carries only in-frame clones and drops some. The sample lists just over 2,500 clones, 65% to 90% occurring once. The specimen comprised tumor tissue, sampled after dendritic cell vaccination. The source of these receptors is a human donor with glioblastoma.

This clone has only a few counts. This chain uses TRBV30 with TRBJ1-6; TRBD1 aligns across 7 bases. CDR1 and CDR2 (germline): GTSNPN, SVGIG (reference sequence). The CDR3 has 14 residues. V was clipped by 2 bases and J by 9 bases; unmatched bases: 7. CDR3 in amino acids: CAWSKGGGGSPLHF. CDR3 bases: TGTGCCTGGAGTAAAGGAGGGGGCGGTTCACCCCTCCACTTT.

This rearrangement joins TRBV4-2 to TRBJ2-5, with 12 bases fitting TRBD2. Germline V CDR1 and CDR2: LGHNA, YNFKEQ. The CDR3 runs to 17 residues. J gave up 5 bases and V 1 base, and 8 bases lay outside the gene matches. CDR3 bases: TGTGCCAGCAGCCAAGGACTAGCGGGAGCGGAGGTGGAGACCCAGTACTTC. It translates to CASSQGLAGAEVETQYF.

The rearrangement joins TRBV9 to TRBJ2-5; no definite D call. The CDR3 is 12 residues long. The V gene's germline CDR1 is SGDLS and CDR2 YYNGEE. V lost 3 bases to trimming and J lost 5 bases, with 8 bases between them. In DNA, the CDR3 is TGTGCCAGCAGCGCGGCCGGGGAGACCCAGTACTTC. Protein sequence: CASSAAGETQYF.

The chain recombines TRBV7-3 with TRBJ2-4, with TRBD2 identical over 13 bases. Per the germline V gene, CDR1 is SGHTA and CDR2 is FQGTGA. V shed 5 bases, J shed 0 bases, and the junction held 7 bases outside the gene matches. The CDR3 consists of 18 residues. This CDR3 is CASSPGTSGISAKNIQYF. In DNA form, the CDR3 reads TGTGCCAGCAGCCCAGGGACTAGCGGGATCTCAGCCAAAAACATTCAGTACTTC.

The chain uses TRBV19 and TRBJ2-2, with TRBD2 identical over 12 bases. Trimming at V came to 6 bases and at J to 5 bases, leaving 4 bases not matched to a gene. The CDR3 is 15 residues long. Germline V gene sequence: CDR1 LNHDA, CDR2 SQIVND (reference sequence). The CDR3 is CASRKTSGSTGELFF. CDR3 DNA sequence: TGTGCCAGTAGGAAGACTAGCGGGAGTACCGGGGAGCTGTTTTTT. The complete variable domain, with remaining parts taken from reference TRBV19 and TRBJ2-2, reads DGGITQSPKYLFRKEGQNVTLSCEQNLNHDAMYWYRQDPGQGLRLIYYSQIVNDFQKGDIAEGYSVSREKKESFPLTVTSAQKNPTAFYLCASRKTSGSTGELFFGEGSRLTVL.

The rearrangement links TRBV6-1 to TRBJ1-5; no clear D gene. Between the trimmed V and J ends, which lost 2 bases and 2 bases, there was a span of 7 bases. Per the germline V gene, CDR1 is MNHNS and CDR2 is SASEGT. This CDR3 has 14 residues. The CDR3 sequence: CASSESGRNQPQHF. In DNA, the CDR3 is TGTGCCAGCAGTGAATCGGGTCGCAATCAGCCCCAGCATTTT.

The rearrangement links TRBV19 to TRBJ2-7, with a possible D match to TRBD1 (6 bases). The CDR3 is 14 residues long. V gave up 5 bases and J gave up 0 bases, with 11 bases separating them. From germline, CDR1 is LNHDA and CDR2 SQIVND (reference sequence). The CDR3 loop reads CASSLGGFSYEQYF. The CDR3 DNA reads TGTGCCAGTAGTCTTGGGGGCTTCTCCTACGAGCAGTACTTC. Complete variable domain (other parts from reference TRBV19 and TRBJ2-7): DGGITQSPKYLFRKEGQNVTLSCEQNLNHDAMYWYRQDPGQGLRLIYYSQIVNDFQKGDIAEGYSVSREKKESFPLTVTSAQKNPTAFYLCASSLGGFSYEQYFGPGTRLTVT.

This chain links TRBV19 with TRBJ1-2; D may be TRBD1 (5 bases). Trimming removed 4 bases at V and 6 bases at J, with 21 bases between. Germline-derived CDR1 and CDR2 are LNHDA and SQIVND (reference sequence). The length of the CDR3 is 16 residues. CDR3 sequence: CASSTHLGAQANGYTF. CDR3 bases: TGTGCCAGTAGTACCCACTTAGGGGCCCAGGCCAATGGCTACACCTTC.

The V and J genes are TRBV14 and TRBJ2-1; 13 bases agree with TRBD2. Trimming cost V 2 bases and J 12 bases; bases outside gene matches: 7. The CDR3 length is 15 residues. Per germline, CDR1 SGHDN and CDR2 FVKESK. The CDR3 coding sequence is TGTGCCAGCAGCCAACCCGGACTAGCGGGAGTCGCGCAGTTCTTC. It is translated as CASSQPGLAGVAQFF.

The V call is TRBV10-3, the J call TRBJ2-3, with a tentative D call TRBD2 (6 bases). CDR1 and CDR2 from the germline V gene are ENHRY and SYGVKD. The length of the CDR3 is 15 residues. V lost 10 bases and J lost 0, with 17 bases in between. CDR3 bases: TGTGCCACCGGACCTGCCGGGACTAGCACAGATACGCAGTATTTT. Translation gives CATGPAGTSTDTQYF.